A selection of T cell receptor beta chains follows, all from one sample in a study of control samples from healthy donors and cancer patients. Sequenced by immunoSEQ multiplex PCR; TCRdb stores in-frame clones only, minus some. The table records about 71,000 clones, 89% of them present only once. The sequenced sample was PBMCs. The origin of the receptors is a man aged 55 to 70 with lung cancer. The conserved cysteine and the conserved F or W are not part of the CDR3 here.

CDR3: ASSVGRGTGDEKLF; J: TRBJ1-4; V: TRBV9
CDR3: ASSLAAGENFEAF; J: TRBJ1-1; V: TRBV5-5
CDR3: ARTAGATGELF; J: TRBJ2-2; V: TRBV7-9
CDR3: ASSLVAGVENIQY; J: TRBJ2-4; V: TRBV5-1
CDR3: ASSLARQGWTGELF; J: TRBJ2-2; V: TRBV5-4
CDR3: ATSDLGQGMVDEQF; J: TRBJ2-1; V: TRBV24-1
CDR3: ASSQGIIGSTEAF; J: TRBJ1-1; V: TRBV3-1/TRBV3-2
CDR3: ASSELGGDDYTEAF; J: TRBJ1-1; V: TRBV5-6
CDR3: ASSPPGGGGNEQF; J: TRBJ2-1; V: TRBV7-9
CDR3: AWSRGQGGSGNTIY; J: TRBJ1-3; V: TRBV30
CDR3: ASSKIMNTEAF; J: TRBJ1-1; V: TRBV2
CDR3: ASAPGNRGETQY; J: TRBJ2-5; V: TRBV19
CDR3: ASSISMDSYNEQF; J: TRBJ2-1; V: TRBV21-1
CDR3: ASSNFRTSGGTDTQY; J: TRBJ2-3; V: TRBV18